The following is a T cell receptor (beta chain) sequence with its context. Its target is not known. CDR1 is MNHNS and CDR2 is SASEGT in the germline V gene. The CDR3 spans 15 residues. V lost 0 bases and J 6 bases, leaving 14 bases between the germline ends. This specimen comes from a study of T cell responses to AZD1222 COVID-19 vaccine. Study observations and caveats: The donor group comprised mostly white British people and more females; the analysis possibly underestimated clonal diversity. CD4 TCRs covered the whole spike, strongest at regions 160-218 and 743-854. Repertoires were obtained solely post-peak T cell response.

The repertoire was sequenced with immunoSEQ multiplex PCR; TCRdb's copy has only in-frame clones and lacks some. The sample lists tens of thousands of clones, approximately 88% occurring once. The specimen comprised peripheral blood, sampled 28 days after the second AZD1222 dose. The TCR was taken from an adult who received the AZD1222 COVID-19 vaccine. J is TRBJ1-2 and V is TRBV6-1, with TRBD1 as a possible D gene (6 bases). The DNA of the CDR3 is TGTGCCAGCAGTGAAGCGTTAGGGGGGTACGATGGCTACACCTTC. Translating gives CASSEALGGYDGYTF.